These 26 T cell receptor beta chains originate from one sample sequenced in a study of blood T cell repertoires in COVID-19. Repertoires were generated with immunoSEQ multiplex PCR, while TCRdb's copy carries only in-frame clones and drops some. The sample includes over 95,000 clones, around nine tenths seen only once; the top ten take less than 8.5%. Sequencing was done on a sample of peripheral blood. The receptors come from a woman in her 70s who had recovered from COVID-19.

This clone came up a few times. This chain joins TRBV4-1 and TRBJ1-2; D is perhaps TRBD1 (5 bases). CDR1 is MGHRA, CDR2 YSYEKL, per germline. The ends were cut back, 8 bases at V and 8 bases at J, with 36 bases in the middle. The CDR3 extends over 19 amino acids. The CDR3 protein is CASRLHSFPPGPSGGGYTF. CDR3 DNA sequence: TGCGCCAGCCGATTGCACTCCTTCCCTCCGGGACCCTCGGGAGGAGGCTACACCTTC.

V gene TRBV2 combines with J gene TRBJ1-1; perhaps TRBD1 as D (6 bases). Deletions cut 3 bases from V and 0 bases from J, with 14 bases between. Germline assignment: CDR1 SNHLY and CDR2 FYNNEI. The CDR3 is made up of 16 amino acids. This CDR3 reads CASSDGRGNMNTEAFF. As DNA, the CDR3 is TGTGCCAGCAGTGACGGCAGGGGAAACATGAACACTGAAGCTTTCTTT.

The chain joins TRBV7-3 to TRBJ2-5, with a tentative D call TRBD2 (5 bases). Trimming left V 5 bases short and J 5 bases short, with 12 bases between. The CDR3 has 13 amino acids. The germline CDR1 and CDR2 sequences are SGHTA and FQGTGA. CDR3 in DNA: TGTGCCAGCAGCCCCGGGGTGGGGGAGACCCAGTACTTC. Amino acid sequence: CASSPGVGETQYF.

The chain recombines TRBV24-1 with TRBJ2-2, with 8 nucleotides matching TRBD2. The germline V gene has CDR1 KGHDR and CDR2 SFDVKD. V lost 6 bases to trimming and J lost 4 bases; unmatched junction nucleotides: 3. This CDR3 comprises 14 residues. CDR3 sequence: CATSRGGGTGELFF. The CDR3 DNA reads TGTGCCACCAGTCGGGGGGGAGGCACCGGGGAGCTGTTTTTT.

The rearrangement joins TRBV12-1 to TRBJ2-1; the D call in the table, TRBD1, was not verified against the DNA. TRBV12-1 is listed as a pseudogene. The CDR3 runs to 20 residues. DNA for the CDR3: TGTGCCAGCAGCCAACTGGACAGGGGACAGCTGCGGAACTCCTACAATGAGCAGTTCTTC. Amino acids: CASSQLDRGQLRNSYNEQFF.

J is TRBJ2-2 and V is TRBV10-3; 10 bases map to TRBD2. This CDR3 comprises 16 residues. CDR1 is ENHRY, CDR2 SYGVKD, per germline. Losses at the gene ends were 7 bases for V and 1 base for J; bases not matched to a gene: 6. The CDR3 bases are TGTGCCATCAATCAGGGACTAGCGTGGAACACCGGGGAGCTGTTTTTT. Protein sequence: CAINQGLAWNTGELFF.

The rearrangement uses TRBV28 and TRBJ2-5; 15 bases are shared with TRBD2. Germline CDR1 is MDHEN and CDR2 is SYDVKM. J gave up 6 bases and V 5 bases, and 7 bases lay outside the gene matches. There are 16 residues in the CDR3. The CDR3 is CASSESGLAGGQTQYF. CDR3 nucleotide sequence: TGTGCCAGCAGTGAATCCGGACTAGCGGGGGGGCAGACCCAGTACTTC.

This chain links TRBV2 with TRBJ2-1; 11 nucleotides agree with TRBD2. V lost 6 bases and J lost 3; bases outside the gene matches: 4. This CDR3 region has 15 residues. Germline CDR1 reads SNHLY; CDR2 reads FYNNEI. CDR3 in DNA: TGTGCCAGCAGACCCCTAGCGGGGGGCTACAATGAGCAGTTCTTC. As protein: CASRPLAGGYNEQFF.

The chain uses TRBV5-1 and TRBJ2-3; TRBD2 agrees at 11 bases. The CDR3 runs to 15 residues. The trim removed 4 bases at V and 6 bases at J, leaving 7 bases unmatched. The germline V gene encodes CDR1 SGHRS and CDR2 YFSETQ. CDR3 in amino acids: CASSTGLAGGDTQYF. As DNA, the CDR3 is TGCGCCAGCAGCACAGGACTAGCGGGCGGGGATACGCAGTATTTT.

V is TRBV7-9 and J is TRBJ1-3, with D perhaps TRBD1 (6 bases). Trimming removed 5 bases at V and 4 bases at J, with 18 bases between. This CDR3 comprises 16 residues. In germline, CDR1 is SEHNR, CDR2 FQNEAQ (reference sequence). The CDR3 reads CASSPPPRQAGNTIYF. In DNA, the CDR3 is TGTGCCAGCAGCCCCCCCCCGAGACAGGCCGGAAACACCATATATTTT.

This clone was counted once. This rearrangement joins TRBV2 to TRBJ2-5; no reliable D call. V lost 3 bases to trimming and J lost 5 bases, with 10 bases between them. Germline loops: CDR1 SNHLY, CDR2 FYNNEI. The CDR3 sequence is 13 residues long. The DNA of the CDR3 is TGTGCCAGCAGTGAGCTCAGCGTTGAGACCCAGTACTTC. It translates to CASSELSVETQYF.

V and J are TRBV10-3 and TRBJ2-5; D gene unclear. Trimming shortened V by 0 bases and J by 5 bases, and 13 bases separated the two germline ends. Germline V lookup: CDR1 ENHRY, CDR2 SYGVKD. CDR3 length: 15 residues. This CDR3 reads CAISESKVGLETQYF. The DNA for the CDR3 is TGTGCCATCAGTGAGTCGAAGGTTGGGCTGGAGACCCAGTACTTC.

This clone was detected only a few times. This sequence joins TRBV4-3 and TRBJ1-4; 10 bases agree with TRBD1. Germline V gene lookup returns CDR1 LGHNA and CDR2 YSLEER. The CDR3 sequence is 16 residues long. With V trimmed by 7 bases and J by 3 bases, 8 bases remained unmatched. In DNA form, the CDR3 reads TGCGCCAGCAAGATATTGGGACAGGGGCCTAATGAAAAACTGTTTTTT. It translates to CASKILGQGPNEKLFF.

The sample holds one count of this clone. The V call is TRBV7-3, the J call TRBJ2-2, with D maybe TRBD1 (6 bases). This CDR3 contains 15 residues. Per the germline V gene, CDR1 is SGHTA and CDR2 is FQGTGA. V lost 5 bases to trimming and J lost 0 bases, with 10 bases between them. CDR3 sequence: CASSHKGANTGELFF. The DNA for the CDR3 is TGTGCCAGCAGCCACAAGGGGGCGAACACCGGGGAGCTGTTTTTT.

The chain has TRBV5-1 and TRBJ2-2; tentatively, D is TRBD2 (6 bases). The CDR3 consists of 15 residues. The germline gives CDR1 SGHRS, CDR2 YFSETQ. Deletions cut 1 base from V and 7 bases from J, with 14 bases between. The CDR3 DNA reads TGCGCCAGCAGCTTGCTGGGGAGGTCGGACGGGGAGCTGTTTTTT. This translates into CASSLLGRSDGELFF.

The CDR3 here is CASSVDGGSVGNTIYF. Here the CDR3 DNA reads TGTGCCAGCAGCGTAGATGGAGGGTCGGTAGGAAACACCATATATTTT. V usage is TRBV9 and J usage is TRBJ1-3; D ambiguous. The CDR3 contains 16 residues. Trimming removed 0 bases at V and 4 bases at J, with 14 bases between. The V gene's germline CDR1 is SGDLS and CDR2 YYNGEE.

This chain links TRBV7-2 with TRBJ2-2; 7 positions agree with TRBD1. V lost 5 bases, J lost 4 bases, and 7 bases stayed unmatched. The CDR3 totals 15 residues. Germline-derived CDR1 and CDR2 are SGHTA and FQGNSA. CDR3 sequence reads: CASSARQGGTGELFF. Here the CDR3 DNA reads TGTGCCAGCAGCGCCCGACAGGGCGGCACCGGGGAGCTGTTTTTT.

The CDR3 region is CASPGGYTF. Written as DNA, the CDR3 is TGTGCCAGCCCGGGTGGCTACACCTTC. The V call is TRBV27, the J call TRBJ1-2; no definite D call. The CDR3 spans 9 residues. Germline V lookup: CDR1 MNHEY, CDR2 SMNVEV (reference sequence). Trimming took off 8 bases at V and 7 bases at J, with 5 bases between the two ends.

J is TRBJ2-1 and V is TRBV7-9; 8 bases are a match to TRBD1. Germline CDR1 reads SEHNR; CDR2 reads FQNEAQ (reference sequence). After removal of 2 bases from V and 10 bases from J, the junction contained 13 bases not matched to a gene. The CDR3 spans 16 residues. The CDR3 reads CASSLPFDRGSWEQFF. The CDR3 coding sequence is TGTGCCAGCAGCTTACCCTTCGACAGGGGTTCTTGGGAGCAGTTCTTC.

The CDR3 region has the DNA TGTGCCAGCAGTTTCCTAGCGGGGGGATACAATGAGCAGTTCTTC. This gives the protein CASSFLAGGYNEQFF. This chain connects TRBV27 to TRBJ2-1, with 11 bases aligning to TRBD2. V trimming: 3 bases; J trimming: 4 bases; junction bases outside the gene matches: 2. CDR1 and CDR2 (germline): MNHEY, SMNVEV (reference sequence). The CDR3 runs to 15 residues.

The V call is TRBV6-5, the J call TRBJ2-7; 7 bases line up with TRBD1. CDR1 is MNHEY and CDR2 is SVGAGI in the germline V gene. The CDR3 is made up of 13 amino acids. V trimming: 5 bases; J trimming: 10 bases; junction bases outside the gene matches: 11. The CDR3 sequence is CASSLRLDRSQYF. Here the CDR3 DNA reads TGTGCCAGCAGTCTCCGACTGGACAGGAGTCAGTACTTC.

The chain links TRBV5-1 to TRBJ2-7, with a possible D match to TRBD2 (5 bases). The CDR3 has 15 amino acids. Germline V CDR1 and CDR2: SGHRS, YFSETQ. The V end was cut by 4 bases, the J end by 0 bases, with 14 bases between. CDR3 nucleotides: TGCGCCAGCAGCATGGAGACGGGATACTCCTACGAGCAGTACTTC. It encodes CASSMETGYSYEQYF.

The rearrangement uses TRBV27 and TRBJ2-3; D might be TRBD2 (6 bases). The V gene lost 8 bases and the J gene lost 0 bases, with 15 bases spanning the gap. Germline CDR1 and CDR2: MNHEY and SMNVEV (reference sequence). The CDR3 is 15 residues long. In DNA form, the CDR3 reads TGTGCCAGCCGCCCCCTTGGGGGGAGCACAGATACGCAGTATTTT. As protein: CASRPLGGSTDTQYF.

The chain couples TRBV28 to TRBJ1-1, with D maybe TRBD1 (5 bases). The CDR3 runs 13 residues. Germline values: CDR1 MDHEN, CDR2 SYDVKM. V gave up 3 bases and J gave up 11 bases, with 16 bases separating them. The CDR3 sequence is CASSFGGIGQAFF. The CDR3 DNA follows: TGTGCCAGCAGTTTTGGGGGGATTGGTCAGGCTTTCTTT.

V is TRBV6-2 or TRBV6-3 and J is TRBJ2-7; D is perhaps TRBD1 (5 bases). CDR1 is MNHEY and CDR2 is SVGEGT in the germline V gene. This CDR3 has 11 residues. V gave up 5 bases and J gave up 5 bases, with 7 bases separating them. The CDR3 loop is CASSVRDEQYF. DNA for the CDR3: TGTGCCAGCAGTGTCAGGGACGAGCAGTACTTC.

This chain uses TRBV4-3 with TRBJ2-7, with TRBD1 identical over 8 bases. The CDR3 has 13 residues. Germline V gives CDR1 LGHNA, CDR2 YSLEER. The junction had 3 bases not matched to a gene; V was cut back by 5 bases and J by 3 bases. The CDR3 DNA reads as TGCGCCAGCAGCTCCGACAGGGGCTACGAGCAGTACTTC. Amino acids: CASSSDRGYEQYF.